This is a list of T cell receptor beta chains from one sample in a study of T cells in localized non-small cell lung cancer. Repertoires were generated with immunoSEQ multiplex PCR, while TCRdb's copy carries only in-frame clones and drops some. This sample has about 130,000 clones, with 80% to 90% found just once. Specimen: peripheral blood, collected before any cancer treatment. All receptors derive from a female donor at least 60 years old with stage I lung adenocarcinoma. Each CDR3 is given with its conserved first and last residue. A D gene is named only where the DNA matches it firmly. Not all rows give a size; the values are once, few, many and, for expanded clones, a class.

v_gene	d_gene	abundance	j_gene	CDR3aa	CDR3nt
TRBV5-1	TRBD2	.	TRBJ2-1	CASSPRAQGTSFSSYNEQFF	TGCGCCAGCAGTCCGAGGGCACAGGGGACTAGCTTCAGCTCCTACAATGAGCAGTTCTTC
TRBV5-1	TRBD1	.	TRBJ1-4	CASSLAGQGDEKLFF	TGCGCCAGCAGCTTGGCAGGACAGGGTGATGAAAAACTGTTTTTT
TRBV6-6	.	.	TRBJ2-1	CATLLGGGRSEQFF	TGTGCCACGCTTTTGGGGGGAGGCCGTAGTGAGCAGTTCTTC
TRBV28	.	.	TRBJ1-3	CASSLRGNTIYF	TGTGCCAGCAGTTTACGTGGAAACACCATATATTTT
TRBV5-6	.	.	TRBJ2-3	CASSLYIGGTDTQYF	TGTGCCAGCAGCTTATACATTGGGGGAACAGATACGCAGTATTTT
TRBV7-3	.	.	TRBJ2-5	CASSLRGTVPQETQYF	TGTGCCAGCAGCTTAAGAGGAACAGTCCCCCAAGAGACCCAGTACTTC
TRBV19	.	.	TRBJ1-3	CASSSPDLGAGNTIYF	TGTGCCAGTAGTTCCCCGGATTTAGGGGCCGGAAACACCATATATTTT
TRBV28	TRBD1	.	TRBJ1-1	CASSLPGQNEAFF	TGTGCCAGCAGTTTACCGGGACAGAATGAAGCTTTCTTT
TRBV5-1	TRBD2	.	TRBJ2-5	CASSLAGGWFETQYF	TGCGCCAGCAGCTTGGCGGGAGGGTGGTTCGAGACCCAGTACTTC
TRBV7-9	TRBD1	.	TRBJ2-2	CASSSMDRSNTGELFF	TGTGCCAGCAGCTCGATGGACAGGTCGAACACCGGGGAGCTGTTTTTT
TRBV19	TRBD1	.	TRBJ1-5	CASSPTGGSNQPQHF	TGTGCCAGTAGTCCGACAGGGGGCAGTAATCAGCCCCAGCATTTT
TRBV2	.	.	TRBJ2-2	CASRPWGSGNTGELFF	TGTGCCAGCAGACCCTGGGGATCGGGGAACACCGGGGAGCTGTTTTTT
TRBV19	.	few	TRBJ1-2	CASSTIPYGYTF	TGTGCCAGTAGTACTATCCCTTATGGCTACACCTTC
TRBV19	.	.	TRBJ2-3	CASASDTQYF	TGTGCCAGTGCATCAGATACGCAGTATTTT
TRBV7-9	.	once	TRBJ1-2	CASSFGSYGYTF	TGTGCCAGCAGCTTCGGAAGCTATGGCTACACCTTC
TRBV7-8	.	once	TRBJ2-7	CASSFFPSGGQEYEQYF	TGTGCCAGCAGCTTTTTCCCCTCTGGAGGACAAGAATACGAGCAGTACTTC
TRBV19	.	.	TRBJ2-5	CASSPNYRVQETQYF	TGTGCCAGTAGTCCGAACTACAGGGTCCAAGAGACCCAGTACTTC
TRBV6-5	TRBD1	.	TRBJ1-2	CASSSSGTGGGYTF	TGTGCCAGCAGTTCGTCTGGAACAGGGGGTGGCTACACCTTC
TRBV19	.	.	TRBJ1-5	CASSERDFWGSNQPQHF	TGTGCCAGTAGCGAGAGAGACTTTTGGGGTAGCAATCAGCCCCAGCATTTT
TRBV10-1	.	.	TRBJ1-5	CASSLRSGRHVGNQPQHF	TGCGCCAGCAGCTTGCGGTCAGGGCGTCATGTTGGCAATCAGCCCCAGCATTTT
TRBV30	.	once	TRBJ1-1	CAWSVGQLMSEAFF	TGTGCCTGGAGTGTAGGGCAGCTAATGTCTGAAGCTTTCTTT
TRBV5-1	.	.	TRBJ2-3	CASSLQGSSTDTQYF	TGCGCCAGCAGCCTCCAGGGTTCTAGCACAGATACGCAGTATTTT
TRBV7-6	TRBD2	once	TRBJ2-1	CASSFPSGTSDEQFF	TGTGCCAGCAGTTTCCCGTCGGGGACTAGCGATGAGCAGTTCTTC
TRBV21-1	.	.	TRBJ1-1	CASSSVGSRAEAFF	TGTGCCAGCAGCTCGGTGGGGAGCAGGGCTGAAGCTTTCTTT
TRBV9	.	.	TRBJ2-2	CASSVARGATGELFF	TGTGCCAGCAGCGTAGCTCGAGGGGCAACCGGGGAGCTGTTTTTT
TRBV2	.	.	TRBJ2-5	CASSETEETQYF	TGTGCCAGCAGTGAAACGGAGGAGACCCAGTACTTC
TRBV7-3	.	few	TRBJ1-1	CASSLNSRRGPTEAFF	TGTGCCAGCAGCTTAAATAGTCGTAGGGGACCCACTGAAGCTTTCTTT
TRBV6-9	.	.	TRBJ2-3	CASRGSDTQYF	TGTGCCAGCAGGGGTTCAGATACGCAGTATTTT
TRBV29-1	.	.	TRBJ2-5	CSVDGQRTETQYF	TGCAGCGTGGATGGACAGAGGACGGAGACCCAGTACTTC
TRBV4-1	TRBD2	.	TRBJ2-7	CASSRGSGSIYEQYF	TGCGCCAGCAGCCGGGGGAGCGGGAGTATCTACGAGCAGTACTTC
TRBV7-3	.	.	TRBJ1-1	CASSLYLVPMNTEAFF	TGTGCCAGCAGCTTATACCTCGTCCCCATGAACACTGAAGCTTTCTTT
TRBV11-2	.	.	TRBJ2-1	CASSLWGVGYNEQFF	TGTGCCAGCAGCTTATGGGGGGTGGGCTACAATGAGCAGTTCTTC
TRBV9	.	.	TRBJ2-1	CASSLSGPANEQFF	TGTGCCAGCAGCTTGAGCGGACCGGCGAATGAGCAGTTCTTC
TRBV15	.	once	TRBJ2-4	CATSRGGRRNIQYF	TGTGCCACCAGCAGAGGCGGGCGGAGAAACATTCAGTACTTC
TRBV5-1	.	.	TRBJ2-1	CASSRRDVAHEQFF	TGCGCCAGCAGCCGCCGGGACGTGGCCCATGAGCAGTTCTTC
TRBV7-3	TRBD2	.	TRBJ2-1	CASSLRGGRDEQFF	TGTGCCAGCAGCTTAAGGGGAGGGCGAGATGAGCAGTTCTTC
TRBV28	TRBD2	once	TRBJ2-5	CASSPGGTSGVETQYF	TGTGCCAGCAGCCCGGGGGGGACTAGCGGGGTAGAGACCCAGTACTTC
TRBV29-1	.	once	TRBJ2-1	CSPISGDNEQFF	TGCAGCCCCATATCCGGGGACAATGAGCAGTTCTTC
TRBV6-6	.	few	TRBJ1-3	CASRPPGRNTIYF	TGTGCCAGCAGACCCCCCGGCCGGAACACCATATATTTT
TRBV5-4	.	few	TRBJ1-1	CASSLVGGSFTEAFF	TGTGCCAGCAGCTTGGTAGGGGGTTCCTTCACTGAAGCTTTCTTT